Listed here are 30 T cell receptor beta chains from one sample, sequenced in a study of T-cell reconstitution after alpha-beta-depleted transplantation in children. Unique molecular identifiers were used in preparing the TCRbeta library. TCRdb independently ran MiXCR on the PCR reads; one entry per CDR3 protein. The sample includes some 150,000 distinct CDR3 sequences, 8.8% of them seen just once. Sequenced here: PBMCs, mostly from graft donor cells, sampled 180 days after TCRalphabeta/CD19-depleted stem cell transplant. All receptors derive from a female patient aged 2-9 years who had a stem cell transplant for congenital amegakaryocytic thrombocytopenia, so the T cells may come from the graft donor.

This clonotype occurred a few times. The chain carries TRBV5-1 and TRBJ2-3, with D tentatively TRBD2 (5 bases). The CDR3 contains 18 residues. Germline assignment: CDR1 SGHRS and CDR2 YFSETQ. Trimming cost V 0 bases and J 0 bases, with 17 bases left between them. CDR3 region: CASSLEGVSGLSTDTQYF. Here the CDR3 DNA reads TGCGCCAGCAGCTTGGAGGGAGTGTCGGGCTTAAGCACAGATACGCAGTATTTT.

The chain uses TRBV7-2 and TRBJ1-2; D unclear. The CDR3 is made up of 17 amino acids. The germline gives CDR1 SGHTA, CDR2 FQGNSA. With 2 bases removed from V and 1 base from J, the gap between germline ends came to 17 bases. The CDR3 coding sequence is TGTGCCAGCAGCTTAAGCGCTTTTTCACGGCGTAACTATGGCTACACCTTC. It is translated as CASSLSAFSRRNYGYTF.

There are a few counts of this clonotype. This CDR3 reads CASSLKRLTSYEQYF. As DNA, the CDR3 is TGTGCCAGCAGCTTAAAGAGGTTAACCTCCTACGAGCAGTACTTC. The J gene is TRBJ2-7, the V gene TRBV7-2; D not certain. The V end was cut by 2 bases, the J end by 0 bases, with 11 bases between. CDR3 length equals 15 residues. Looked up from germline, CDR1 is SGHTA and CDR2 is FQGNSA.

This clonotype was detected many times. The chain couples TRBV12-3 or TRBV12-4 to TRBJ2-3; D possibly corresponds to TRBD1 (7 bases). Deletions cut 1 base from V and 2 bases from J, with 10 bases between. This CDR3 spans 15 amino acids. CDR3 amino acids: CASSLGRGDTDTQYF. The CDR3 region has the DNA TGTGCCAGCAGTTTAGGCAGGGGGGACACAGATACGCAGTATTTT.

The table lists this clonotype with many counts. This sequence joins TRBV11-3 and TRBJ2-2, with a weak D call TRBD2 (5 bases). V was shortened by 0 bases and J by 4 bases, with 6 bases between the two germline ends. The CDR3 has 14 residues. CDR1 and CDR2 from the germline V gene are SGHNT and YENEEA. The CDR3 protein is CASSLESGTGELFF. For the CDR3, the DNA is TGTGCCAGCAGCTTAGAGAGCGGCACCGGGGAGCTGTTTTTT.

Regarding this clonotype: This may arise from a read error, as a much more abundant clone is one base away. The CDR3 region is CTATRKTRLASNEQFF. Written as DNA, the CDR3 is TGCACTGCCACCCGTAAAACCCGACTAGCGAGCAATGAGCAGTTCTTC. The chain uses TRBV20-1 and TRBJ2-1, with 8 bases that match TRBD2. CDR1 and CDR2 from the germline V gene are DFQATT and SNEGSKA (reference sequence). This CDR3 has 16 amino acids.

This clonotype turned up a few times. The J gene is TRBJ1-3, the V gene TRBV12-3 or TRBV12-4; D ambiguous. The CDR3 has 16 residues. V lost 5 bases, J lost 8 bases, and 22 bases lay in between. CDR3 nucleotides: TGTGCCAGCAGTGAAGACGGACCCCGGAGGAGGGACACCATATATTTT. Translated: CASSEDGPRRRDTIYF.

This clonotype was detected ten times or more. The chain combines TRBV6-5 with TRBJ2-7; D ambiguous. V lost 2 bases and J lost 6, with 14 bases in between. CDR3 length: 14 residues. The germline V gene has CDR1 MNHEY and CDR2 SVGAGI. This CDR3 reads CASSYGYPPPEQYF. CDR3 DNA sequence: TGTGCCAGCAGTTACGGATATCCTCCCCCCGAGCAGTACTTC.

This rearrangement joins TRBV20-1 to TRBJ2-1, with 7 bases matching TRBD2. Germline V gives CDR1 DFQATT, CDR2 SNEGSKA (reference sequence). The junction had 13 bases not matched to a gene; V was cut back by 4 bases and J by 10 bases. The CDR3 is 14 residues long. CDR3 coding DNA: TGCAGTGCTACGTGGGCTAGCGGACACGTCGAGCAGTTCTTC. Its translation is CSATWASGHVEQFF.

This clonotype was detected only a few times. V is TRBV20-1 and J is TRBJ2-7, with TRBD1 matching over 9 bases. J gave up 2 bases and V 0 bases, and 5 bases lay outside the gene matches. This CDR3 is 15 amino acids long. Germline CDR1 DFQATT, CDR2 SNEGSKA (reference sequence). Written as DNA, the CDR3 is TGCAGTGCTAGAGATACCGGGACAGGGCCCTACGAGCAGTACTTC. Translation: CSARDTGTGPYEQYF.

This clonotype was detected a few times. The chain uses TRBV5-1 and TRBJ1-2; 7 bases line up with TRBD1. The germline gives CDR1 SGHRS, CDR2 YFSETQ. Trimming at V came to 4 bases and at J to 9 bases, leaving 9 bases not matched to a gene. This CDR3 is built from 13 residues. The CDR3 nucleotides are TGCGCCAGCAGCGAACAGGGGCCTGACCGCTACACCTTC. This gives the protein CASSEQGPDRYTF. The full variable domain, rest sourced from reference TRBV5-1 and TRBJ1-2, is KAGVTQTPRYLIKTRGQQVTLSCSPISGHRSVSWYQQTPGQGLQFLFEYFSETQRNKGNFPGRFSGRQFSNSRSEMNVSTLELGDSALYLCASSEQGPDRYTFGSGTRLTVV.

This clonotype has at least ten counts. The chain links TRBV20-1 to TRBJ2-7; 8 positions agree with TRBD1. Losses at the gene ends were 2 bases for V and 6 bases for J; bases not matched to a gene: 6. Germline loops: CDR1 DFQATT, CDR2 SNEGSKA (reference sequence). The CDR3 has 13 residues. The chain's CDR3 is CSARRAGGLEQYF. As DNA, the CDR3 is TGCAGTGCTAGACGGGCAGGGGGCCTCGAGCAGTACTTC.

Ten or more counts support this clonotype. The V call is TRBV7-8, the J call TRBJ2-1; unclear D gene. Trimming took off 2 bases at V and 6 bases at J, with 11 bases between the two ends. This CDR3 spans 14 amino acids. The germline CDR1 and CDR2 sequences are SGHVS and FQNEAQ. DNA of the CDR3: TGTGCCAGCAGCTTAACGAGAAAGGTCAATGAGCAGTTCTTC. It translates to CASSLTRKVNEQFF.

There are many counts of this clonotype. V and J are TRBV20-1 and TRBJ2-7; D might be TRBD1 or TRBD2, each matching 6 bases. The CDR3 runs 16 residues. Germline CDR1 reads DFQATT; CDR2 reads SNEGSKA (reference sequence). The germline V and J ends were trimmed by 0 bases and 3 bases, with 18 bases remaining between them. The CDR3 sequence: CSARDGRGLFGYEQYF. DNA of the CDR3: TGCAGTGCTAGAGATGGCCGGGGGCTTTTCGGCTACGAGCAGTACTTC.

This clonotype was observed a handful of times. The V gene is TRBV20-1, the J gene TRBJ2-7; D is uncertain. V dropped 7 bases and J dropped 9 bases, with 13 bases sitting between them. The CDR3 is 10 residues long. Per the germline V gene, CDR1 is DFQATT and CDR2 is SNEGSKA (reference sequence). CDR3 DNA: TGCAGTGTCGACCCCCATCGGCAGTACTTC. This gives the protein CSVDPHRQYF.

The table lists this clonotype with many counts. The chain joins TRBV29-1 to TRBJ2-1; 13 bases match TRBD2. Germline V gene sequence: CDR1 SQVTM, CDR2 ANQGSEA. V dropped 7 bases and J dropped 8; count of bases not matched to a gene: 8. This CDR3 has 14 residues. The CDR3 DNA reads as TGCAGCGCAGGGACTAGCGGGGTAGGCGATGAGCAGTTCTTC. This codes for CSAGTSGVGDEQFF.

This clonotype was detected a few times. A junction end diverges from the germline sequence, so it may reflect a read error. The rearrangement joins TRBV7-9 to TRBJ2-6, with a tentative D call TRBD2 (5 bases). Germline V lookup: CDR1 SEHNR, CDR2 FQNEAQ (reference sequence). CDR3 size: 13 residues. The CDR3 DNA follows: TGTGCCAGCAGCACGGACGGGATCAACGGCCTGACTTTC. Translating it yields CASSTDGINGLTF.

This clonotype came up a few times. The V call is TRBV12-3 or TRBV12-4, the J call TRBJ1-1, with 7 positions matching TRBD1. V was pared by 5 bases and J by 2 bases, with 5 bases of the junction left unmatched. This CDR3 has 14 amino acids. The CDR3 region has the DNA TGTGCCAGCAGTCTAAACAGGGGTAACACTGAAGCTTTCTTT. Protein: CASSLNRGNTEAFF.

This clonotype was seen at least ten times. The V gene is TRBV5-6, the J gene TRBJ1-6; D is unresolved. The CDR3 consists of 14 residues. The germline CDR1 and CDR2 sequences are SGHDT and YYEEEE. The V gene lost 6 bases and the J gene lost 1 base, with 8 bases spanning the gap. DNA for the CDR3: TGTGCCAGCAACACAGATTCCTATAATTCACCCCTCCACTTT. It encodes CASNTDSYNSPLHF.

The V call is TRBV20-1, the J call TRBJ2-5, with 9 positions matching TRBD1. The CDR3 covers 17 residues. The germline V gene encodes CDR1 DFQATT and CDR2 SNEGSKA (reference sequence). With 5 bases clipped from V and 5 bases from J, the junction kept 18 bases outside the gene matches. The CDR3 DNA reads TGCAGTGCTCTATCTCTGACCCCGGGACAGGGCTGGGAGACCCAGTACTTC. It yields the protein CSALSLTPGQGWETQYF.

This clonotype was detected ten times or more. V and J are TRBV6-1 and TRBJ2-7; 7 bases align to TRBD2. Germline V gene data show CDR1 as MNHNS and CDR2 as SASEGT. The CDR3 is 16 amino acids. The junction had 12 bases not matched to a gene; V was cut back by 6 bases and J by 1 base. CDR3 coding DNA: TGTGCCAGCAGGCAAGGGAGCGGGGCGGTTTCCTACGAGCAGTACTTC. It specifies CASRQGSGAVSYEQYF.

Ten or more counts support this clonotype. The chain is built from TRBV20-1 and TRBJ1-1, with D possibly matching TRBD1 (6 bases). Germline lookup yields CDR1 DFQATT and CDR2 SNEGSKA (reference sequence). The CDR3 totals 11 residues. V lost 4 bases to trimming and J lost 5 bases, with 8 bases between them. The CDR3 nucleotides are TGCAGTGCTATAGACAGGACTGAAGCTTTCTTT. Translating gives CSAIDRTEAFF.

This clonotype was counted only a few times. CDR3 nucleotide sequence: TGTGCCAGCAGCCAAGGCCCGGTTTCGGGGCTAAAGGCAGAGACCCAGTACTTC. Amino acid sequence: CASSQGPVSGLKAETQYF. This chain joins TRBV14 and TRBJ2-5; D possibly matches TRBD1 or TRBD2 (5 bases each). Trimming shortened V by 1 base and J by 4 bases, and 22 bases separated the two germline ends. Germline V gene lookup returns CDR1 SGHDN and CDR2 FVKESK. The CDR3 loop spans 18 amino acids.

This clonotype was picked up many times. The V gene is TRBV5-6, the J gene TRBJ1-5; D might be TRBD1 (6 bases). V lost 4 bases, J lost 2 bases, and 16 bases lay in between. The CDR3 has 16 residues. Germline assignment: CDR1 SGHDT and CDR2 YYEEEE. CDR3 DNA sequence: TGTGCCAGCAGCCAACAAACAGGGTTAGGCAATCAGCCCCAGCATTTT. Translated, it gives CASSQQTGLGNQPQHF.

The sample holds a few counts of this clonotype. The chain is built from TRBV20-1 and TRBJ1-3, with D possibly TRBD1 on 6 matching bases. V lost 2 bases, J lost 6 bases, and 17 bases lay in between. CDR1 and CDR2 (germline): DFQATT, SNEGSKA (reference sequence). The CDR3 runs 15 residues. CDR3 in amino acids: CSARRGALMENTIYF. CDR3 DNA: TGCAGTGCTAGACGGGGGGCGCTTATGGAAAACACCATATATTTT.

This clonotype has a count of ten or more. CDR3 DNA sequence: TGTGCCAGCACCATATCGGGGGATCGCTCCTACAATGAGCAGTTCTTC. This encodes CASTISGDRSYNEQFF. The chain links TRBV5-5 to TRBJ2-1; possibly TRBD2 for D (6 bases). Germline CDR1 is SGHKS and CDR2 is YYEKEE (reference sequence). This CDR3 has 16 amino acids. Trimming cost V 6 bases and J 0 bases, with 16 bases left between them.

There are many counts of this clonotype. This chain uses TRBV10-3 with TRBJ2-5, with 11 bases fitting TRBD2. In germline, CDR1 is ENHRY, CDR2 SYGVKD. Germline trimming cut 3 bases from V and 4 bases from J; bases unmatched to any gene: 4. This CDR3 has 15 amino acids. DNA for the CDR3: TGTGCCATCAGTGAACTAGCGGGAGCTAGAGAGACCCAGTACTTC. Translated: CAISELAGARETQYF.

The CDR3 loop reads CATSAGGNTGELFF. The DNA for the CDR3 is TGTGCCACCTCAGCGGGAGGGAACACCGGGGAGCTGTTTTTT. V is TRBV6-1 and J is TRBJ2-2; 9 bases are shared with TRBD2. The CDR3 totals 14 residues. Germline V gives CDR1 MNHNS, CDR2 SASEGT. Trimming removed 10 bases from V and 1 base from J; junction bases left unmatched: 4.

In DNA, the CDR3 is TGCGCCAGCAGCTTGGAGGGACAGGGGTATGGCTACACCTTC. Translation: CASSLEGQGYGYTF. This chain uses TRBV5-1 with TRBJ1-2, with TRBD1 identical over 10 bases. J gave up 5 bases and V 0 bases, and 1 base lay outside the gene matches. The CDR3 consists of 14 residues. In germline, CDR1 is SGHRS, CDR2 YFSETQ.

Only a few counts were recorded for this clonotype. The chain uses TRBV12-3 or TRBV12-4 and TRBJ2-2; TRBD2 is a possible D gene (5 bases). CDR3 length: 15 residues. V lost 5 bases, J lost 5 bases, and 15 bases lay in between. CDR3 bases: TGTGCCAGCAGTCCCCGGGGTGATGTGACCGGGGAGCTGTTTTTT. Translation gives CASSPRGDVTGELFF.